One and the same sample provided the 20 T cell receptor beta chains below, sequenced in a study of long-term antiretroviral therapy in people with HIV. Runs used v3.0 of the immunoSEQ assay and were done at survey level. Clones were read by immunoSEQ multiplex PCR, and TCRdb kept only the in-frame ones, dropping some. The sample includes tens of thousands of clones, about 88% seen only once; the top ten take around 3%. Here the sequenced sample was unsorted PBMCs, taken 0.8 years after starting antiretroviral therapy. The receptors here all came from a young woman with HIV.

V usage is TRBV13 and J usage is TRBJ2-1; D is unresolved. CDR1 is PRHDT, CDR2 FYEKMQ, per germline (reference sequence). CDR3 length equals 9 residues. Deletions cut 5 bases from V and 15 bases from J, with 8 bases between. The CDR3 reads CASSPEMFF. CDR3 nucleotides: TGTGCCAGCAGCCCCGAGATGTTCTTC.

This sequence joins TRBV5-1 and TRBJ2-7; tentative D call: TRBD1 (5 bases). V was pared by 4 bases and J by 0 bases, with 17 bases between. Germline V lookup: CDR1 SGHRS, CDR2 YFSETQ. The CDR3 spans 16 residues. CDR3 DNA: TGCGCCAGCAGCCCTAGTGGACACCGCTCCTCCTACGAGCAGTACTTC. Translating it yields CASSPSGHRSSYEQYF.

The chain is built from TRBV28 and TRBJ1-4; D unresolved. In germline, CDR1 is MDHEN, CDR2 SYDVKM. This CDR3 spans 15 amino acids. The germline V and J ends were trimmed by 1 base and 5 bases, with 11 bases remaining between them. CDR3 protein: CASSLYPDTNEKLFF. The DNA for the CDR3 is TGTGCCAGCAGTTTATATCCTGACACAAATGAAAAACTGTTTTTT. Full variable domain (remainder filled in from reference TRBV28 and TRBJ1-4): DVKVTQSSRYLVKRTGEKVFLECVQDMDHENMFWYRQDPGLGLRLIYFSYDVKMKEKGDIPEGYSVSREKKERFSLILESASTNQTSMYLCASSLYPDTNEKLFFGSGTQLSVL.

V gene TRBV7-9 combines with J gene TRBJ2-1, with D possibly TRBD2 on 6 matching bases. The germline V and J ends were trimmed by 0 bases and 3 bases, with 9 bases remaining between them. The CDR3 is made up of 15 amino acids. Germline CDR1 is SEHNR and CDR2 is FQNEAQ (reference sequence). The CDR3 bases are TGTGCCAGCAGCTTAGCGGGGACTCTCTACAATGAGCAGTTCTTC. This sequence encodes CASSLAGTLYNEQFF.

This sequence joins TRBV4-3 and TRBJ2-7, with TRBD2 identical over 10 bases. The ends lost 1 base at V and 2 bases at J; junction bases unmatched: 2. CDR1 is LGHNA, CDR2 YSLEER, per germline. This CDR3 has 15 amino acids. Here the CDR3 reads CASSQVTSGTYEQYF. DNA of the CDR3: TGCGCCAGCAGCCAAGTAACTAGCGGGACCTACGAGCAGTACTTC.

The V call is TRBV29-1, the J call TRBJ2-2; the match to TRBD1 covers 7 bases. J lost 0 bases, V lost 4 bases, and 2 bases had no gene match. The germline CDR1 and CDR2 sequences are SQVTM and ANQGSEA. The CDR3 covers 14 residues. In nucleotides, the CDR3 is TGCAGCGTTGCGACAGGGCCGAACACCGGGGAGCTGTTTTTT. This translates into CSVATGPNTGELFF.

The V and J genes are TRBV10-1 and TRBJ1-1; D remains unclear. This CDR3 spans 13 amino acids. CDR1 is WNHNN and CDR2 is SYGVQD in the germline V gene (reference sequence). Deletions cut 2 bases from V and 4 bases from J, with 8 bases between. The CDR3 nucleotides are TGCGCCAGCAGTGAGGGTTGGGGCACTGAAGCTTTCTTT. Its protein is CASSEGWGTEAFF.

This sequence joins TRBV7-3 and TRBJ1-1; D not certain. Germline V gives CDR1 SGHTA, CDR2 FQGTGA. Deletions cut 1 base from V and 3 bases from J, with 6 bases between. The CDR3 consists of 13 residues. Written as DNA, the CDR3 is TGTGCCAGCAGCTTAAACGCAGACACTGAAGCTTTCTTT. Its translation is CASSLNADTEAFF. Complete variable domain (other parts from reference TRBV7-3 and TRBJ1-1): GAGVSQTPSNKVTEKGKYVELRCDPISGHTALYWYRQSLGQGPEFLIYFQGTGAADDSGLPNDRFFAVRPEGSVSTLKIQRTERGDSAVYLCASSLNADTEAFFGQGTRLTVV.

The table lists this clone with a few counts. This sequence joins TRBV29-1 and TRBJ2-7; the match to TRBD1 covers 8 bases. Trimming took 0 bases from V and 4 from J; bases not matched to a gene: 8. Germline V gives CDR1 SQVTM, CDR2 ANQGSEA. CDR3 size: 15 residues. This CDR3 is CSVEDSGQGNYEQYF. The CDR3, as DNA: TGCAGCGTTGAAGATTCAGGACAGGGTAATTACGAGCAGTACTTC.

The chain uses TRBV27 and TRBJ1-4, with D possibly matching TRBD1 (5 bases). CDR1 is MNHEY, CDR2 SMNVEV, per germline (reference sequence). Trimming pared 3 bases from V and 6 bases from J, leaving 11 bases between. The CDR3 loop spans 14 amino acids. The CDR3 region is CASSLGRRYEKLFF. CDR3 sequence (DNA): TGTGCCAGCAGTTTGGGGCGCAGGTATGAAAAACTGTTTTTT.

The chain employs TRBV7-9 and TRBJ2-3; maybe TRBD1 (6 bases). The V gene lost 0 bases and the J gene lost 2 bases, with 12 bases spanning the gap. Germline V lookup: CDR1 SEHNR, CDR2 FQNEAQ (reference sequence). The CDR3 has 16 residues. The CDR3 coding sequence is TGTGCCAGCAGCTTAGCCCTAGGGGGTGTCACAGATACGCAGTATTTT. This sequence encodes CASSLALGGVTDTQYF.

This clone was seen a few times. V usage is TRBV7-9 and J usage is TRBJ1-4; tentative D call: TRBD1 (5 bases). The CDR3 extends over 15 amino acids. Germline V gene lookup returns CDR1 SEHNR and CDR2 FQNEAQ (reference sequence). Trimming stripped 4 bases from V and 14 bases from J, with 23 bases between. CDR3 loop: CASSSAWGGGEGLFF. As DNA, the CDR3 is TGTGCCAGCAGCTCGGCGTGGGGGGGAGGCGAGGGGCTGTTTTTT.

The chain uses TRBV7-3 and TRBJ2-1; D remains unclear. With 5 bases removed from V and 7 bases from J, the gap between germline ends came to 12 bases. The CDR3 totals 13 residues. Germline CDR1 is SGHTA and CDR2 is FQGTGA. CDR3 bases: TGTGCCAGCAGCGTTTCAAGGGTTAATGAGCAGTTCTTC. Encoded protein: CASSVSRVNEQFF.

The J gene is TRBJ2-1, the V gene TRBV7-9; TRBD2 matches at 7 bases. The CDR3 loop spans 15 amino acids. The ends lost 4 bases at V and 10 bases at J; junction bases unmatched: 13. Germline V gives CDR1 SEHNR, CDR2 FQNEAQ (reference sequence). CDR3 protein: CASSSQGGRAGEQFF. CDR3 nucleotide sequence: TGTGCCAGCAGCTCCCAGGGAGGGAGGGCCGGGGAGCAGTTCTTC.

The rearrangement links TRBV18 to TRBJ2-5; D may be TRBD1 or TRBD2 (6 bases each). Trimming took 4 bases from V and 4 from J, leaving 10 bases between them. The CDR3 has 13 residues. The V gene's germline CDR1 is KGHSH and CDR2 LQKENI. The CDR3 DNA reads as TGTGCCAGCTCACAGGAGGGGGGAGAGACCCAGTACTTC. Translated: CASSQEGGETQYF.

This chain uses TRBV11-3 with TRBJ2-5; 8 bases agree with TRBD1. The junction had 7 bases not matched to a gene; V was cut back by 5 bases and J by 5 bases. The CDR3 has 14 residues. Per germline, CDR1 SGHNT and CDR2 YENEEA. CDR3 nucleotide sequence: TGTGCCAGCAGCGCAGGACAGGGATGGGAGACCCAGTACTTC. The encoded protein is CASSAGQGWETQYF.

This chain connects TRBV5-8 to TRBJ2-3; TRBD1 is a possible D gene (5 bases). CDR1 is SGHTS, CDR2 YDEGEE, per germline. The V end was cut by 1 base, the J end by 0 bases, with 6 bases between. The CDR3 totals 14 residues. Written as DNA, the CDR3 is TGTGCCAGCAGCTTGACAGGTAGCACAGATACGCAGTATTTT. Protein sequence: CASSLTGSTDTQYF.

This CDR3 is CASSLWGQTYEQYF. Written as DNA, the CDR3 is TGTGCCAGCAGCTTATGGGGCCAAACCTACGAGCAGTACTTC. V is TRBV7-2 and J is TRBJ2-7; a weak D match, TRBD1 (5 bases). The germline CDR1 and CDR2 sequences are SGHTA and FQGNSA. The CDR3 sequence is 14 residues long. Trimming removed 2 bases at V and 2 bases at J, with 10 bases between.

The chain recombines TRBV5-1 with TRBJ1-4, with D maybe TRBD1 (6 bases). There are 14 residues in the CDR3. Germline CDR1 and CDR2: SGHRS and YFSETQ. Trimming removed 2 bases at V and 6 bases at J, with 11 bases between. CDR3 DNA: TGCGCCAGCAGCTTAAGGACAGCCTATGAAAAACTGTTTTTT. It yields the protein CASSLRTAYEKLFF.

The rearrangement links TRBV2 to TRBJ2-4; the D is unclear. The CDR3 totals 10 residues. V was pared by 4 bases and J by 15 bases, with 10 bases between. CDR1 is SNHLY, CDR2 FYNNEI, per germline. This CDR3 is CASSGDIPYF. Here the CDR3 DNA reads TGTGCCAGCAGTGGGGATATCCCGTACTTC.